Detailed here is one T cell receptor (beta chain). Its antigen is still unknown. The data originate from a study of CD8+ T cells in alopecia areata. Across the whole study: Treated patients swallowed 5 to 10 mg of oral tofacitinib twice daily. Patients took tofacitinib for 6 to 18 months, followed by 6 drug-free months.

Sequencing templates came from extracted RNA that was reverse transcribed into cDNA. Profiled with immunoSEQ multiplex PCR; TCRdb holds only in-frame clones, not every one. Among about 120,000 clones listed, roughly 50% were seen once. Germline V gene sequence: CDR1 SGHAT, CDR2 FQNNGV. This CDR3 spans 16 amino acids. V gave up 2 bases and J gave up 3 bases; unmatched junction bases: 6. Study conclusions and caveats: Higher clonality and more expanded CD8+ clones appeared in lesional than normal scalp.

The sample in question was CD8+ T cells sorted from blood, obtained at week 0. This sequence was found in a human donor with alopecia areata. V is TRBV11-2 and J is TRBJ2-3; 9 bases are a match to TRBD2. The CDR3 spells CASSLPASGETDTQYF. The CDR3 region has the DNA TGTGCCAGCAGCTTACCCGCTAGCGGGGAAACAGATACGCAGTATTTT.